This TCR beta chain was found in a study of cytomegalovirus exposure and HLA in healthy donors. The repertoire was sequenced with immunoSEQ multiplex PCR; TCRdb's copy has only in-frame clones and lacks some. The repertoire consists of about 180,000 clones, with roughly 85% occurring once and the leading ten covering about a sixth. Sequenced sample: PBMCs. The TCR sequence derives from a man younger than 30 in good health and CMV-seropositive.

The CDR3 region is CASSPRGSHTDTQYF. CDR3 nucleotides: TGTGCCAGCAGTCCCAGGGGGAGTCACACAGATACGCAGTATTTT. This chain uses TRBV28 with TRBJ2-3; 7 bases line up with TRBD1. The junction had 7 bases not matched to a gene; V was cut back by 5 bases and J by 2 bases. Germline lookup yields CDR1 MDHEN and CDR2 SYDVKM. The CDR3 has 15 residues.